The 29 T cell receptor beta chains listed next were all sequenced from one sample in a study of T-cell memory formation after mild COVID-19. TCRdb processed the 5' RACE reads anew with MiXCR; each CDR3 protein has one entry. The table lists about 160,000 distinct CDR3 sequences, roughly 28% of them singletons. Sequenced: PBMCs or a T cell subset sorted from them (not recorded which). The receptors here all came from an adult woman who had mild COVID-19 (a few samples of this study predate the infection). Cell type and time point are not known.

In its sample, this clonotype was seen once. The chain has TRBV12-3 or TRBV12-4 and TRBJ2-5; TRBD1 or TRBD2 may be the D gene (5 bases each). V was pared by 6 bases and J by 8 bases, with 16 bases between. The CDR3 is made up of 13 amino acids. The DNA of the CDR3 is TGTGCCAGCAGCTTCTGGGACGGGGATACCCAGTACTTC. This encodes CASSFWDGDTQYF.

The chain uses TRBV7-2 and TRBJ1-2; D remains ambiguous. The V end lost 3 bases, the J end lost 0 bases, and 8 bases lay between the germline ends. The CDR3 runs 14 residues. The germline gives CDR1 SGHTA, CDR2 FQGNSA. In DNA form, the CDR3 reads TGTGCCAGCAGCTTGTACATATCTAACTATGGCTACACCTTC. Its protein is CASSLYISNYGYTF. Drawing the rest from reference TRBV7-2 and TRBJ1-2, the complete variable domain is GAGVSQSPSNKVTEKGKDVELRCDPISGHTALYWYRQSLGQGLEFLIYFQGNSAPDKSGLPSDRFSAERTGGSVSTLTIQRTQQEDSAVYLCASSLYISNYGYTFGSGTRLTVV.

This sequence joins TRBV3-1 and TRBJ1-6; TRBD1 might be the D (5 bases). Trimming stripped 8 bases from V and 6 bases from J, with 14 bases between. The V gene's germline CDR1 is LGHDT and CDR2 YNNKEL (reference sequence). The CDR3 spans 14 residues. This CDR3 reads CASGAQALNSPLHF. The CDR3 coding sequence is TGTGCCAGCGGGGCGCAGGCGCTTAATTCACCCCTCCACTTT.

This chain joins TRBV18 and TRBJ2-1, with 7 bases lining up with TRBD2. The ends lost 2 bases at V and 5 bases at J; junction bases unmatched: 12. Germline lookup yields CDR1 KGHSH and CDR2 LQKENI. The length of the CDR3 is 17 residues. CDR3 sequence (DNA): TGTGCCAGCTCACCATACAGGATGCGGGAGCGGAACAATGAGCAGTTCTTC. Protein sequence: CASSPYRMRERNNEQFF.

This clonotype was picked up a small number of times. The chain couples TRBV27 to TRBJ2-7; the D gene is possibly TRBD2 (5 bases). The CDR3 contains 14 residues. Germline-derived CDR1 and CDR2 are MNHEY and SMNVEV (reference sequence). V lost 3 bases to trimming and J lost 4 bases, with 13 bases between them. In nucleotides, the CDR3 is TGTGCCAGCAGTTTCGGCGGGCAGACGTACGAGCAGTACTTC. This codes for CASSFGGQTYEQYF.

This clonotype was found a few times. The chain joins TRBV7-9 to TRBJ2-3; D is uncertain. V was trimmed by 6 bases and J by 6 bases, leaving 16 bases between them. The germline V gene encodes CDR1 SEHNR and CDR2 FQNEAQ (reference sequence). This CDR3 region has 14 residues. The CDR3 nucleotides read TGTGCCAGCAGACAGACCGGGTTAGAGGATACGCAGTATTTT. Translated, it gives CASRQTGLEDTQYF.

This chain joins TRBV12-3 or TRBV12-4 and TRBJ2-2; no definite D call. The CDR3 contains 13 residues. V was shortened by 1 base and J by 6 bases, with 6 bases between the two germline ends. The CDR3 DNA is TGTGCCAGCAGTTTAGGGGGATCCGGGGAGCTGTTTTTT. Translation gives CASSLGGSGELFF.

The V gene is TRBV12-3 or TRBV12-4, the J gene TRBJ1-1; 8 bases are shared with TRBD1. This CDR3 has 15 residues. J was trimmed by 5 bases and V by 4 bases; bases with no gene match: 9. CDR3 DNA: TGTGCCAGCAGTTCTCCGGGACAGGCAGGAACTGAAGCTTTCTTT. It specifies CASSSPGQAGTEAFF.

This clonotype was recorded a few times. The CDR3, as DNA: TGCAGTGCTAGGGAGGGCTATGGCTACACCTTC. Its protein is CSAREGYGYTF. The chain combines TRBV20-1 with TRBJ1-2; D not resolved. The CDR3 has 11 amino acids. CDR1 and CDR2 from the germline V gene are DFQATT and SNEGSKA (reference sequence). V gave up 3 bases and J gave up 4 bases, with 6 bases separating them.

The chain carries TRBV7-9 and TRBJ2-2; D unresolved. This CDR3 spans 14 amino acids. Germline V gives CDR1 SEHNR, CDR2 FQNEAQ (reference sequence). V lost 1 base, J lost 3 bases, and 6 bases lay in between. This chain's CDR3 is CASSLDGYTGELFF. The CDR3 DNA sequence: TGTGCCAGCAGCTTAGACGGATACACCGGGGAGCTGTTTTTT.

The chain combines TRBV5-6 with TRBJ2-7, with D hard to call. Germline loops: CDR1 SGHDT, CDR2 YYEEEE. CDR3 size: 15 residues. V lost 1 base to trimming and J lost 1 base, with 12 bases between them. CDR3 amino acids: CASSLWIAVSYEQYF. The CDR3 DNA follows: TGTGCCAGCAGCTTGTGGATAGCAGTATCCTACGAGCAGTACTTC.

The CDR3 region is CASSEVGGMTEQFF. The CDR3 coding sequence is TGTGCCAGCAGTGAGGTTGGGGGGATGACTGAGCAGTTCTTC. The chain carries TRBV25-1 and TRBJ2-1, with a tentative D call TRBD2 (6 bases). The CDR3 consists of 14 residues. Germline CDR1 MGHDK, CDR2 SYGVNS. V was trimmed by 3 bases and J by 9 bases, leaving 15 bases between them.

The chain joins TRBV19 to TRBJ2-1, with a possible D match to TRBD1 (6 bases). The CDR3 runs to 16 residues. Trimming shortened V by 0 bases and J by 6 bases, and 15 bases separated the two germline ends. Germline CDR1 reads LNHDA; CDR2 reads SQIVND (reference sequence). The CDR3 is CASSIEFLRQVNEQFF. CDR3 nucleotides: TGTGCCAGTAGTATAGAATTTCTTAGACAGGTCAATGAGCAGTTCTTC.

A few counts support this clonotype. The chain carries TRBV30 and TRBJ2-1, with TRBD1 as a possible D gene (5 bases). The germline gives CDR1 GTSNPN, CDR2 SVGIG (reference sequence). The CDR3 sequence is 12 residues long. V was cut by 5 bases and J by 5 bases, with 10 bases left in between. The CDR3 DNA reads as TGTGCCTGGGCGGACACGAACAATGAGCAGTTCTTC. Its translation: CAWADTNNEQFF.

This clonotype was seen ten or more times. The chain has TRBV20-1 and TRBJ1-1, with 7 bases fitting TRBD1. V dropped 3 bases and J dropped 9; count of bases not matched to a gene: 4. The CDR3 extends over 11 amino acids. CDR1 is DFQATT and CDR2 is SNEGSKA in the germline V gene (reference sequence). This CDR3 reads CSASQDRKAFF. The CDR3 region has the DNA TGCAGTGCTAGCCAGGACAGGAAAGCTTTCTTT.

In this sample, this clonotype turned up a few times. The CDR3 nucleotides are TGCGCCAGCAGGAAGGGCACTGAAGCTTTCTTT. Translation: CASRKGTEAFF. This chain joins TRBV4-1 and TRBJ1-1; D is unresolved. The length of the CDR3 is 11 residues. Trimming left V 6 bases short and J 4 bases short, with 6 bases between. In germline, CDR1 is MGHRA, CDR2 YSYEKL.

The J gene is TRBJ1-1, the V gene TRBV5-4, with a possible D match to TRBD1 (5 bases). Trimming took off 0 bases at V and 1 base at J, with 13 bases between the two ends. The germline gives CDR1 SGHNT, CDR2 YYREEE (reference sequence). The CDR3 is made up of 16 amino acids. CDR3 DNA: TGTGCCAGCAGCTTGGGTTCGGGGGAAGGGAACACTGAAGCTTTCTTT. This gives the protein CASSLGSGEGNTEAFF.

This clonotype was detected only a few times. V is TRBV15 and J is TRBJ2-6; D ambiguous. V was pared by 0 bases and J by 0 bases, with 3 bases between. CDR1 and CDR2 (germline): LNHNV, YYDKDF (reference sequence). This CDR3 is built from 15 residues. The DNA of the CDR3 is TGTGCCACCAGCAGAGACCACTCTGGGGCCAACGTCCTGACTTTC. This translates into CATSRDHSGANVLTF.

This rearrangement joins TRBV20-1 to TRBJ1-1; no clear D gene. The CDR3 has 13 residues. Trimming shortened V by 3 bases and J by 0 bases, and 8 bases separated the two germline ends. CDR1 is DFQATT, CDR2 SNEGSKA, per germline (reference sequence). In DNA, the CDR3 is TGCAGTGCTAGTGTCAGATTGAACACTGAAGCTTTCTTT. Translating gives CSASVRLNTEAFF.

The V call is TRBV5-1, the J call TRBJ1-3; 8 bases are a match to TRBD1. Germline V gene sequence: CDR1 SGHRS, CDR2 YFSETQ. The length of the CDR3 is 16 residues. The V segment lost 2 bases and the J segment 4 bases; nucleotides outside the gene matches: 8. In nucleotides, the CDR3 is TGCGCCAGCAGCTTTACCCGGACAGGGCCAGGAAACACCATATATTTT. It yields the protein CASSFTRTGPGNTIYF.

In DNA, the CDR3 is TGTGCCAGCAGTTTTGGGACAGGGACCTACGAGCAGTACTTC. Translating it yields CASSFGTGTYEQYF. The gene calls are TRBV6-5 and TRBJ2-7, with 9 nucleotides matching TRBD1. The V segment lost 4 bases and the J segment 2 bases; nucleotides outside the gene matches: 3. This CDR3 is 14 amino acids long. Looked up from germline, CDR1 is MNHEY and CDR2 is SVGAGI.

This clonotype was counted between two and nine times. In DNA, the CDR3 is TGTGCCACCAGTGTCACCTCTCATGGGACAGGTTTCAATCAGCCCCAGCATTTT. It translates to CATSVTSHGTGFNQPQHF. This chain uses TRBV24-1 with TRBJ1-5; 8 nucleotides line up with TRBD1. V lost 5 bases to trimming and J lost 3 bases; unmatched junction nucleotides: 14. Germline V gives CDR1 KGHDR, CDR2 SFDVKD. The CDR3 runs to 18 residues.

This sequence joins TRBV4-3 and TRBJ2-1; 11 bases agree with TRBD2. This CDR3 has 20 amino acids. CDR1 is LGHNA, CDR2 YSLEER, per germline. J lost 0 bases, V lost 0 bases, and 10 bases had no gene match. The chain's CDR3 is CASSQERSSGGTSSYNEQFF. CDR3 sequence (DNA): TGCGCCAGCAGCCAAGAACGGTCTAGCGGGGGGACTAGCTCCTACAATGAGCAGTTCTTC.

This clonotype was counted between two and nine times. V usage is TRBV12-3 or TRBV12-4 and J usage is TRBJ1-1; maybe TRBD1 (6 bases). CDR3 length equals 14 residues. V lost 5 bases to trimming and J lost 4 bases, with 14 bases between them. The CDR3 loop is CASSQNHRVTEAFF. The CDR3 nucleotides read TGTGCCAGCAGTCAAAACCACAGGGTCACTGAAGCTTTCTTT.

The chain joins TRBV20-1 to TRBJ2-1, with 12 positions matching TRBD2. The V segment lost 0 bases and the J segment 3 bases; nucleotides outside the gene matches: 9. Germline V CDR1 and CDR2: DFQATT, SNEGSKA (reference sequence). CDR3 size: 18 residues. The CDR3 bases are TGCAGTGCTAGAGACCCTACCCAACTAGCGGGAGGCTACAATGAGCAGTTCTTC. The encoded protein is CSARDPTQLAGGYNEQFF.

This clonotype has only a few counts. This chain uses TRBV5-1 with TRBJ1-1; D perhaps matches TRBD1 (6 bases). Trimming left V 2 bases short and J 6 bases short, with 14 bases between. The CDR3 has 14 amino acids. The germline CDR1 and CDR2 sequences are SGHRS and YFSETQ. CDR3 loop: CASSLLTGQPEAFF. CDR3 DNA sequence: TGCGCCAGCAGCTTATTGACAGGCCAGCCTGAAGCTTTCTTT.

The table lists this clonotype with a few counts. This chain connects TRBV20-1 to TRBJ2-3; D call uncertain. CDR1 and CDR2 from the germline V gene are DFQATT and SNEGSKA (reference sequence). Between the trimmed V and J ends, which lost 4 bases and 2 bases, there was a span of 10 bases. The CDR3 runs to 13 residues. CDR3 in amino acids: CSATARDTDTQYF. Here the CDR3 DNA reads TGCAGTGCTACGGCACGAGACACAGATACGCAGTATTTT.

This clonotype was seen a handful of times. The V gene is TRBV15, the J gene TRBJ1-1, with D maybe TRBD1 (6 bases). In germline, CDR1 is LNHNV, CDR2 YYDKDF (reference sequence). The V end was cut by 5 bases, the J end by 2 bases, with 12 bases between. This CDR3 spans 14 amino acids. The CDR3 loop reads CATSWDTGNTEAFF. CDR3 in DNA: TGTGCCACCAGCTGGGACACAGGCAACACTGAAGCTTTCTTT. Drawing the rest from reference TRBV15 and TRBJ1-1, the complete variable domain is DAMVIQNPRYQVTQFGKPVTLSCSQTLNHNVMYWYQQKSSQAPKLLFHYYDKDFNNEADTPDNFQSRRPNTSFCFLDIRSPGLGDTAMYLCATSWDTGNTEAFFGQGTRLTVV.

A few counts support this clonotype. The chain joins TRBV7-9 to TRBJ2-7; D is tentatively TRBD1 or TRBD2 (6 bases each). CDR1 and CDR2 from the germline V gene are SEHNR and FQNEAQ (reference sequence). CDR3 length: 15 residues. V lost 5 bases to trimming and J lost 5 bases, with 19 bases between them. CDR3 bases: TGTGCCAGCAGCCCCGGGGGCACGGACGTCGACGAGCAGTACTTC. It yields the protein CASSPGGTDVDEQYF.